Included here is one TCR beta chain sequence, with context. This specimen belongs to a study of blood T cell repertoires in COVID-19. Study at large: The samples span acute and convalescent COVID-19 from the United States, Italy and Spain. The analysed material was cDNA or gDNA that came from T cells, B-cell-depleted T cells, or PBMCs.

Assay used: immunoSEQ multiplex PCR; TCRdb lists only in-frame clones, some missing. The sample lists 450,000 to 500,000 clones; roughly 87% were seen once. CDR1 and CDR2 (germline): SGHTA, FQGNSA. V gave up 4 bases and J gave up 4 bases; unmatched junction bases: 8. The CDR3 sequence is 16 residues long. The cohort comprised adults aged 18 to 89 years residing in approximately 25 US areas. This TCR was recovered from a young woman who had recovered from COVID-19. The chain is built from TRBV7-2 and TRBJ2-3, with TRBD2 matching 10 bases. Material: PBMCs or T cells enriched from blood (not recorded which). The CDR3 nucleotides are TGTGCCAGCAGCTACCGGACTAGCGGATGGCCAGATACGCAGTATTTT. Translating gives CASSYRTSGWPDTQYF.